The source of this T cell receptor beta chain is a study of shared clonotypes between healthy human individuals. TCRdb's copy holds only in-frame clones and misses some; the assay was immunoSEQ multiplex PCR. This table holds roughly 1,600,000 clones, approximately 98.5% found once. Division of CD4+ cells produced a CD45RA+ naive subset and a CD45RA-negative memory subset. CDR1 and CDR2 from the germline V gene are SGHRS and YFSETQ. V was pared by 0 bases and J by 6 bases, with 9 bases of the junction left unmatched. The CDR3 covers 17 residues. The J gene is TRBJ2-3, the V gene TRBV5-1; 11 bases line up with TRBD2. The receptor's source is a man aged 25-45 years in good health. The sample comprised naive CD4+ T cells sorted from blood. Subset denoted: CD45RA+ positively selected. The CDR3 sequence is CASSLEGLAGMLDTQYF. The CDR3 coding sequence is TGCGCCAGCAGCTTGGAAGGACTAGCGGGTATGTTGGATACGCAGTATTTT.